The source of this TCR beta chain is a study of radiation and T cells in renal cell carcinoma. With 1 base removed from V and 8 bases from J, the gap between germline ends came to 12 bases. The CDR3 extends over 14 amino acids. Germline V CDR1 and CDR2: LNHNV, YYDKDF (reference sequence). TCRdb's table, derived via immunoSEQ multiplex PCR, lists solely in-frame clones and lacks some. The sample yields about 88,000 clones, 80% to 90% seen once. The time point was: baseline pretreatment blood. The treatment was: 15 Gy SBRT to primary tumor, nephrectomy 4 weeks later. Blood was sampled at baseline, 2 weeks and 4 weeks after SBRT.

This specimen consisted of blood, obtained from a patient whose treatment included radiotherapy and nephrectomy. V gene TRBV15 combines with J gene TRBJ2-1, with a tentative D call TRBD2 (6 bases). The receptor was isolated from a man aged 50 to 59 with renal cell carcinoma. CDR3 sequence: CATSRGGTLDEQFF. The CDR3 nucleotides read TGTGCCACCAGCAGAGGTGGGACTTTGGATGAGCAGTTCTTC.